These 8 T cell receptor beta chains share one sample of origin, sequenced in a study of STAT5B mutations in CD4+ large granular lymphocyte leukemia. Generated by immunoSEQ multiplex PCR, the TCRdb table keeps only in-frame clones and is missing some. This table has around 38,000 clones, around nine tenths appearing once. Input material: CD4+ T cells from blood buffy coats. The receptors here all came from a human donor in good health.

The chain joins TRBV7-9 to TRBJ2-1, with TRBD1 as a possible D gene (5 bases). The V end was cut by 5 bases, the J end by 5 bases, with 22 bases between. The length of the CDR3 is 17 residues. Per the germline V gene, CDR1 is SEHNR and CDR2 is FQNEAQ (reference sequence). CDR3 sequence: CASSPRQNLPKNNEQFF. In DNA form, the CDR3 reads TGTGCCAGCAGCCCGAGACAGAACCTACCTAAAAACAATGAGCAGTTCTTC.

The chain recombines TRBV25-1 with TRBJ2-1, with D possibly being TRBD2 (7 bases). Trimming took off 5 bases at V and 6 bases at J, with 26 bases between the two ends. This CDR3 comprises 18 residues. Germline-derived CDR1 and CDR2 are MGHDK and SYGVNS. The DNA for the CDR3 is TGTGCCAGCAGTCGGGGGGCTATCACAGGATGGTCCCCCAATGAGCAGTTCTTC. Protein product: CASSRGAITGWSPNEQFF. The complete variable domain, with remaining parts taken from reference TRBV25-1 and TRBJ2-1, reads EADIYQTPRYLVIGTGKKITLECSQTMGHDKMYWYQQDPGMELHLIHYSYGVNSTEKGDLSSESTVSRIRTEHFPLTLESARPSHTSQYLCASSRGAITGWSPNEQFFGPGTRLTVL.

The V gene is TRBV28, the J gene TRBJ2-2; D may be TRBD1 (5 bases). Trimming removed 2 bases from V and 5 bases from J, with 6 bases in between. The CDR3 spans 13 residues. CDR1 and CDR2 (germline): MDHEN, SYDVKM. The CDR3 reads CASSLQGTGELFF. CDR3 coding DNA: TGTGCCAGCAGTTTACAGGGAACCGGGGAGCTGTTTTTT.

This clone was found once. The chain combines TRBV9 with TRBJ2-5, with 9 nucleotides matching TRBD2. Germline lookup yields CDR1 SGDLS and CDR2 YYNGEE. There are 14 residues in the CDR3. J lost 5 bases, V lost 0 bases, and 2 bases had no gene match. CDR3 protein: CASSVDTSGETQYF. The CDR3 bases are TGTGCCAGCAGCGTAGACACTAGCGGGGAGACCCAGTACTTC.

This clone was seen a single time. J is TRBJ2-1 and V is TRBV7-8; 10 positions match TRBD2. V shed 1 base, J shed 3 bases, and the junction held 9 bases outside the gene matches. CDR3 size: 18 residues. The germline V gene encodes CDR1 SGHVS and CDR2 FQNEAQ. The CDR3 here is CASSLGLAGVRGYNEQFF. In nucleotides, the CDR3 is TGTGCCAGCAGCTTAGGACTAGCGGGCGTCAGAGGCTACAATGAGCAGTTCTTC.

The chain couples TRBV5-4 to TRBJ2-2; 7 nucleotides line up with TRBD1. This CDR3 spans 14 amino acids. V was pared by 5 bases and J by 2 bases, with 3 bases of the junction left unmatched. The germline V gene encodes CDR1 SGHNT and CDR2 YYREEE (reference sequence). The CDR3 nucleotides read TGTGCCAGCAGACGGGACAGAAACACCGGGGAGCTGTTTTTT. Its translation is CASRRDRNTGELFF.

This clone was counted a single time. The chain combines TRBV28 with TRBJ2-3; the match to TRBD2 covers 11 bases. The length of the CDR3 is 16 residues. Looked up from germline, CDR1 is MDHEN and CDR2 is SYDVKM. The V gene end was trimmed by 1 base and the J gene end by 3 bases; junction bases not matched to a gene: 3. The CDR3 loop is CASSLSASGRTDTQYF. In DNA form, the CDR3 reads TGTGCCAGCAGTTTATCGGCTAGCGGGAGGACAGATACGCAGTATTTT.

CDR3 in amino acids: CASSQDVVGWTGGGGELFF. The CDR3 DNA follows: TGCGCCAGCAGCCAAGATGTGGTAGGCTGGACAGGGGGCGGAGGGGAGCTGTTTTTT. The V call is TRBV4-3, the J call TRBJ2-2; TRBD1 aligns across 11 bases. V was pared by 0 bases and J by 8 bases, with 14 bases of the junction left unmatched. CDR1 is LGHNA and CDR2 is YSLEER in the germline V gene. This CDR3 is built from 19 residues.